Below are 2 T cell receptor beta chains sequenced from a single sample in a study of cytomegalovirus exposure and HLA in healthy donors. Using immunoSEQ multiplex PCR, the repertoire was profiled, and TCRdb retains in-frame clones only, with some absent. Of approximately 200,000 clones in the sample, around 90% were seen once. The sequenced sample was PBMCs. All receptors derive from a woman aged 18-29 years in good health and CMV-seronegative.

This clone was counted only a few times. Other nucleotide sequences from this sample produce the same CDR3. The chain links TRBV30 to TRBJ1-5, with a possible D match to TRBD1 (6 bases). The V gene's germline CDR1 is GTSNPN and CDR2 SVGIG (reference sequence). The V and J ends lost 2 bases and 6 bases respectively, with 14 bases between them. The length of the CDR3 is 14 residues. The CDR3 region is CAWSPTGGLQPQHF. CDR3 coding DNA: TGTGCCTGGAGTCCGACCGGGGGGCTTCAGCCCCAGCATTTT. The full variable domain, its missing parts supplied by reference TRBV30 and TRBJ1-5, is SQTIHQWPATLVQPVGSPLSLECTVEGTSNPNLYWYRQAAGRGLQLLFYSVGIGQISSEVPQNLSASRPQDRQFILSSKKLLLSDSGFYLCAWSPTGGLQPQHFGDGTRLSIL.

This rearrangement joins TRBV19 to TRBJ2-5, with D unclear. In germline, CDR1 is LNHDA, CDR2 SQIVND (reference sequence). CDR3 length: 13 residues. Between the trimmed V and J ends, which lost 3 bases and 1 base, there was a span of 6 bases. This chain's CDR3 is CASSMKAQETQYF. The CDR3 nucleotides read TGTGCCAGTAGTATGAAAGCCCAAGAGACCCAGTACTTC.